A selection of T cell receptor beta chains follows, all from one sample in a study of T cells in localized non-small cell lung cancer. This table comes from immunoSEQ multiplex PCR, and its TCRdb copy is limited to in-frame clones, with some not included. The sample lists tens of thousands of clones; 85% to 95% were seen once. Sequencing was performed on peripheral blood, taken before any cancer treatment. These TCRs come from a female donor at least 60 years old with stage I lung adenocarcinoma. The CDR3 runs from the conserved cysteine through the conserved F or W. The D gene is left open where the match is weak. Only part of the rows carry a size: once, few, many, or a class if the clone is expanded.

TRBJ2-2 | - | TRBV28 | TRBD1 | TGTGCCAGCAGTCTGGACAGGGGGCTGTATGGCGGGGAGCTGTTTTTT | CASSLDRGLYGGELFF
TRBJ2-3 | - | TRBV19 | TRBD2 | TGTGCCAGTAGTTACGGGACTAGCGGGAGTGATACGCAGTATTTT | CASSYGTSGSDTQYF
TRBJ2-2 | - | TRBV7-2 | TRBD2 | TGTGCCAGCAGCCGTGTAGCGGGAGTTGTCACCGGGGAGCTGTTTTTT | CASSRVAGVVTGELFF
TRBJ2-1 | - | TRBV25-1 | - | TGTGCCAGCAGTGCTCAAATCGAGGGGGAGCAGTTCTTC | CASSAQIEGEQFF
TRBJ1-1 | - | TRBV18 | - | TGTGCCAGCTCACTTCAGGGATTTGAAGCTTTCTTT | CASSLQGFEAFF
TRBJ2-7 | - | TRBV2 | - | TGTGCCAGCAGTGAACATGGAGGTCCCTACGAGCAGTACTTC | CASSEHGGPYEQYF
TRBJ1-5 | - | TRBV6-5 | - | TGTGCCAGCAGTGAGCGGTCAGAAAAGCAGCCCCAGCATTTT | CASSERSEKQPQHF
TRBJ2-1 | - | TRBV9 | - | TGTGCCAGCAGCGTAGCGGTCGACAATGAGCAGTTCTTC | CASSVAVDNEQFF
TRBJ1-6 | - | TRBV6-5 | TRBD1 | TGTGCCAGCAGGATCGGACAGGGTTTCAATTCACCCCTCCACTTT | CASRIGQGFNSPLHF
TRBJ2-1 | - | TRBV18 | TRBD2 | TGTGCCAGCTCACCACCTGTAGCGGGGGGGCTCAACCTGTTCTTC | CASSPPVAGGLNLFF
TRBJ1-4 | - | TRBV11-3 | TRBD1 | TGTGCCAGCAGCTTGTCCCGACAGGGGTTTCGAGAAAAACTGTTTTTT | CASSLSRQGFREKLFF
TRBJ2-7 | once | TRBV7-6 | - | TGTGCCAGCAAGACCCGGCCGGGTAGCGGCGAGCAGTACTTC | CASKTRPGSGEQYF
TRBJ2-3 | - | TRBV4-3 | - | TGCGCCAGCAGCCGAAGGGACTCTAGCACAGATACGCAGTATTTT | CASSRRDSSTDTQYF
TRBJ1-3 | - | TRBV30 | - | TGTGCCTGGAGAGGGGGTTTTAGGGGAAACACCATATATTTT | CAWRGGFRGNTIYF
TRBJ1-1 | - | TRBV11-2 | - | TGTGCCAGCAGCTTAGAGGGGGCGGAAATGAACACTGAAGCTTTCTTT | CASSLEGAEMNTEAFF
TRBJ1-1 | - | TRBV7-2 | - | TGTGCCAGCAGCTTAGCAGTATCGGCCGCCACTGAAGCTTTCTTT | CASSLAVSAATEAFF
TRBJ1-3 | - | TRBV2 | - | TGTGCCAGCAGTGAGCGGGGAAACACCATATATTTT | CASSERGNTIYF
TRBJ2-5 | - | TRBV14 | - | TGTGCCAGCAGCCCCCAGACTAGATTAGAGACCCAGTACTTC | CASSPQTRLETQYF
TRBJ2-2 | once | TRBV7-9 | - | TGTGCCAGCAGCTTAAAATCGGGGCTGAGCCCCGGGGAGCTGTTTTTT | CASSLKSGLSPGELFF
TRBJ2-6 | - | TRBV5-1 | - | TGCGCCAGCAGCTTGCCGGGACGGATAAACTCTGGGGCCAACGTCCTGACTTTC | CASSLPGRINSGANVLTF
TRBJ2-3 | - | TRBV5-1 | - | TGCGCCAGCAGCCCGGCGGCGGTCCGCACAGATACGCAGTATTTT | CASSPAAVRTDTQYF
TRBJ2-3 | - | TRBV5-6 | - | TGTGCCAGCAGCTTGAGGGGAGTTGGCACAGATACGCAGTATTTT | CASSLRGVGTDTQYF
TRBJ2-1 | once | TRBV25-1 | TRBD1 | TGTGCCAGCAAGAGACCCGGGACAGGGAGGAATGAGCAGTTCTTC | CASKRPGTGRNEQFF
TRBJ1-4 | - | TRBV19 | TRBD1 | TGTGCCAGTAGACCCACCGGGACAGGCCATGAAAAACTGTTTTTT | CASRPTGTGHEKLFF
TRBJ2-7 | - | TRBV2 | TRBD1 | TGTGCCAGCAACATTGGGACAGCCCAACGAGAGCAGTACTTC | CASNIGTAQREQYF
TRBJ2-6 | - | TRBV27 | - | TGTGCCAGCAGCCTATTGTCTCTCGCATCTGGGGCCAACGTCCTGACTTTC | CASSLLSLASGANVLTF
TRBJ2-3 | - | TRBV6-5 | - | TGTGCCAGCAGCTACTCCGAAGCGCGCGTCACAGATACGCAGTATTTT | CASSYSEARVTDTQYF
TRBJ2-1 | - | TRBV5-6 | TRBD2 | TGTGCCAGCAGCCCCACGACTAGCGGGGGGTGGGATGAGCAGTTCTTC | CASSPTTSGGWDEQFF
TRBJ2-7 | - | TRBV7-3 | TRBD1 | TGTGCCAGCAGCTGGACAGGGGGTAACCACGAGCAGTACTTC | CASSWTGGNHEQYF
TRBJ1-5 | - | TRBV9 | - | TGTGCCAGCAGCGTAGACCTGGGACTCAATCAGCCCCAGCATTTT | CASSVDLGLNQPQHF
TRBJ1-5 | - | TRBV7-9 | - | TGTGCCAGCAGCTATAAAGGGGATGGCAATCAGCCCCAGCATTTT | CASSYKGDGNQPQHF
TRBJ2-5 | once | TRBV7-2 | - | TGTGCCAGCAGCTTGTCACGCCCGGAGGGGACCCAGTACTTC | CASSLSRPEGTQYF
TRBJ2-1 | - | TRBV29-1 | TRBD2 | TGCAGCGGGCGACTAGCGGGAGGGGGCAATGAGCAGTTCTTC | CSGRLAGGGNEQFF
TRBJ2-3 | - | TRBV7-7 | - | TGTGCCAGCAGCTTAGCCCAGACAGATACGCAGTATTTT | CASSLAQTDTQYF
TRBJ1-1 | - | TRBV7-2 | - | TGTGCCAGCAGCCGGAATACGGGGGCGATGAACACTGAAGCTTTCTTT | CASSRNTGAMNTEAFF
TRBJ1-4 | - | TRBV21-1 | - | TGTGCCAGCAGCAAAGCCCCGACAGGACCTAATGCAACTAATGAAAAACTGTTTTTT | CASSKAPTGPNATNEKLFF
TRBJ1-2 | - | TRBV28 | - | TGTGCCAGCAGTTTAGACGGCTACACCTTC | CASSLDGYTF
TRBJ1-2 | - | TRBV6-5 | - | TGTGCCAGCAGTTTCGAAGGATCTCGCTATGGCTACACCTTC | CASSFEGSRYGYTF